This T cell receptor beta chain is from a study of blood T cell repertoires in COVID-19. About the study: Sites in the United States, Italy and Spain provided acute and convalescent COVID-19 samples. In each case, the material was cDNA or gDNA derived from T cells, B-cell-depleted T cells, or PBMCs.

Germline CDR1 and CDR2: SGHNT and YYREEE (reference sequence). CDR3 length: 14 amino acids. Trimming at V came to 4 bases and at J to 6 bases, leaving 6 bases not matched to a gene. As originally analysed: Reference gene primer amplification in the assay estimated nucleated cell counts. TCRdb's table, derived via immunoSEQ multiplex PCR, lists solely in-frame clones and lacks some. D and trimming were read from the DNA, whereas the V and J calls and clone size are those reported in that table. This table holds about 480,000 clones, approximately 88% found once. This chain links TRBV5-4 with TRBJ1-2, with 10 bases fitting TRBD1. Sequencing was carried out using peripheral blood. The TCR originated in a woman in her fifties or sixties with COVID-19, enrolled during active disease. The CDR3 DNA is TGTGCCAGCAGCCTATGGGACAGGGGACATGGCTACACCTTC. Residues: CASSLWDRGHGYTF.